This T cell receptor (beta chain) emerged from a study of blood T cell repertoires in COVID-19. This clone showed up just once. Unmatched junction bases numbered 8, after V lost 4 bases and J lost 3 bases. The CDR3 spans 16 residues. Germline V lookup: CDR1 SEHNR, CDR2 FQNEAQ (reference sequence). In the original workflow: Cell counts per sample came from amplifying reference gene primers. Here immunoSEQ multiplex PCR was the method, and the copy in TCRdb shows in-frame clones only, minus some. V, J and clone size are those of that table, while D and trimming were read from the DNA. The sample has 100,000 or so clones, about four fifths seen once.

The sequencing input was peripheral blood. The V call is TRBV7-9, the J call TRBJ1-3, with TRBD1 matching 8 bases. The receptor's source is a human donor in a cohort sampled during active COVID-19. The DNA of the CDR3 is TGTGCCAGCAGCTACCTGGACAGGGAGTTTGGAAACACCATATATTTT. Amino acid sequence: CASSYLDREFGNTIYF.